Below are 16 T cell receptor beta chains sequenced from a single sample in a study of T cells in Graves' hyperthyroidism and ophthalmopathy. RNA transcripts provided the source from which TCR beta CDR3 regions were amplified. The primer set for the first-round RT-PCR of the TCR CDR3 was HTBI. TCRdb re-called the multiplex PCR reads through MiXCR, storing one row per CDR3 protein. The sample includes hundreds of thousands of distinct CDR3 sequences, over 20% of them seen just once. Sequenced input: blood. These TCRs come from a man aged 25 to 45 with Graves' ophthalmopathy.

The chain recombines TRBV5-1 with TRBJ2-3, with D perhaps assigned TRBD1 or TRBD2 (6 bases each). Trimming cost V 0 bases and J 6 bases, with 11 bases left between them. The CDR3 covers 14 residues. CDR1 is SGHRS and CDR2 is YFSETQ in the germline V gene. The CDR3 DNA is TGCGCCAGCAGCTTGGTACCGGGGGCCGATACGCAGTATTTT. It encodes CASSLVPGADTQYF.

Ten or more counts support this clonotype. The CDR3 DNA reads as TGTGCCACCATCCGCGGCGGGGGGAACACTGAAGCTTTCTTT. Its translation is CATIRGGGNTEAFF. J is TRBJ1-1 and V is TRBV12-3 or TRBV12-4; D is possibly TRBD1 (5 bases). V gave up 10 bases and J gave up 1 base, with 16 bases separating them. This CDR3 comprises 14 residues.

This clonotype has more than one count but fewer than ten. V usage is TRBV20-1 and J usage is TRBJ2-7; D gene uncertain. Germline V gives CDR1 DFQATT, CDR2 SNEGSKA (reference sequence). This CDR3 has 12 amino acids. V lost 6 bases and J 0 bases, leaving 9 bases between the germline ends. The chain's CDR3 is CSAETASYEQYF. Here the CDR3 DNA reads TGCAGTGCCGAGACGGCCTCCTACGAGCAGTACTTC.

This clonotype was seen a handful of times. This sequence joins TRBV10-2 and TRBJ2-7, with a tentative D call TRBD1 (6 bases). Germline V CDR1 and CDR2: WSHSY, SAAADI. This CDR3 has 14 amino acids. Between the trimmed V and J ends, which lost 0 bases and 3 bases, there was a span of 9 bases. The CDR3: CASSESGTLYEQYF. The CDR3, as DNA: TGCGCCAGCAGTGAGTCCGGGACACTCTACGAGCAGTACTTC.

This clonotype occurred many times. V and J are TRBV5-1 and TRBJ1-1; the D is unclear. This CDR3 has 14 amino acids. The ends were cut back, 3 bases at V and 4 bases at J, with 13 bases in the middle. Germline lookup yields CDR1 SGHRS and CDR2 YFSETQ. CDR3 nucleotides: TGCGCCAGCAGCTCGGACGGAGGAGGCACTGAAGCTTTCTTT. This codes for CASSSDGGGTEAFF.

The V gene is TRBV27, the J gene TRBJ1-2, with D possibly being TRBD1 (6 bases). The germline V gene has CDR1 MNHEY and CDR2 SMNVEV (reference sequence). V lost 3 bases and J 0 bases, leaving 20 bases between the germline ends. The CDR3 has 18 residues. The CDR3 bases are TGTGCCAGCAGTTTGCGGTGGGGGGGGCAAAATCCTAACTATGGCTACACCTTC. It codes for CASSLRWGGQNPNYGYTF.

This clonotype was seen more than once but under ten times. The chain links TRBV10-3 to TRBJ1-2; a weak D match, TRBD1 (6 bases). Trimming removed 6 bases at V and 8 bases at J, with 19 bases between. CDR1 and CDR2 (germline): ENHRY, SYGVKD. This CDR3 spans 14 amino acids. Here the CDR3 DNA reads TGTGCCATCAGGGTTACTGCAGGGGAGTCGGGCTACACCTTC. Translation: CAIRVTAGESGYTF.

The rearrangement uses TRBV18 and TRBJ2-5; 9 nucleotides agree with TRBD1. With V trimmed by 6 bases and J by 5 bases, 7 bases remained unmatched. In germline, CDR1 is KGHSH, CDR2 LQKENI. The CDR3 has 14 amino acids. Written as DNA, the CDR3 is TGTGCCAGCTCGCCAGGACAGGGGATGGAGACCCAGTACTTC. Residues: CASSPGQGMETQYF. Full variable domain (missing parts from reference TRBV18 and TRBJ2-5): NAGVMQNPRHLVRRRGQEARLRCSPMKGHSHVYWYRQLPEEGLKFMVYLQKENIIDESGMPKERFSAEFPKEGPSILRIQQVVRGDSAAYFCASSPGQGMETQYFGPGTRLLVL.

This clonotype was seen a few times. This chain joins TRBV20-1 and TRBJ1-2; 9 bases are shared with TRBD1. Germline lookup yields CDR1 DFQATT and CDR2 SNEGSKA (reference sequence). J lost 4 bases, V lost 3 bases, and 9 bases had no gene match. The CDR3 length is 15 residues. The CDR3 reads CSASLQGAIFYGYTF. Written as DNA, the CDR3 is TGCAGTGCTAGTTTACAGGGGGCAATCTTCTATGGCTACACCTTC.

This clonotype has just a few counts. The chain links TRBV25-1 to TRBJ1-3; perhaps TRBD1 as D (6 bases). Trimming left V 3 bases short and J 0 bases short, with 12 bases between. Germline V gene data show CDR1 as MGHDK and CDR2 as SYGVNS. The CDR3 is made up of 16 amino acids. The CDR3 spells CASSEVGAFSGNTIYF. Here the CDR3 DNA reads TGTGCCAGCAGTGAGGTGGGGGCCTTCTCTGGAAACACCATATATTTT. The full variable domain, in which reference TRBV25-1 and TRBJ1-3 provide the parts outside the CDR3, is EADIYQTPRYLVIGTGKKITLECSQTMGHDKMYWYQQDPGMELHLIHYSYGVNSTEKGDLSSESTVSRIRTEHFPLTLESARPSHTSQYLCASSEVGAFSGNTIYFGEGSWLTVV.

V usage is TRBV10-3 and J usage is TRBJ1-5, with 7 nucleotides matching TRBD1. Germline V lookup: CDR1 ENHRY, CDR2 SYGVKD. Trimming took 4 bases from V and 6 from J; bases not matched to a gene: 6. The CDR3 is 14 amino acids. CDR3 in DNA: TGTGCCATCAGTGGGACAGGAGGAGCTCAGCCCCAGCATTTT. This sequence encodes CAISGTGGAQPQHF.

This clonotype was counted at least ten times. The rearrangement joins TRBV7-8 to TRBJ1-2, with 7 bases aligning to TRBD1. Germline trimming cut 5 bases from V and 0 bases from J; bases unmatched to any gene: 6. CDR3 length: 15 residues. CDR1 is SGHVS and CDR2 is FQNEAQ in the germline V gene. CDR3: CASSRQGRTNYGYTF. CDR3 nucleotide sequence: TGTGCCAGCAGCCGACAGGGACGGACTAACTATGGCTACACCTTC. Looking up the rest from reference TRBV7-8 and TRBJ1-2 gives the full variable domain: GAGVSQSPRYKVAKRGQDVALRCDPISGHVSLFWYQQALGQGPEFLTYFQNEAQLDKSGLPSDRFFAERPEGSVSTLKIQRTQQEDSAVYLCASSRQGRTNYGYTFGSGTRLTVV.

The chain employs TRBV2 and TRBJ2-1; 7 bases map to TRBD2. CDR1 is SNHLY and CDR2 is FYNNEI in the germline V gene. V dropped 4 bases and J dropped 0; count of bases not matched to a gene: 12. The CDR3 loop spans 18 amino acids. The CDR3 DNA follows: TGTGCCAGCAGTGTGGAATCACTAGCGCCGAGCTCCTACAATGAGCAGTTCTTC. It translates to CASSVESLAPSSYNEQFF.

This clonotype was seen at least ten times. V usage is TRBV3-1 and J usage is TRBJ1-5; 10 bases fit TRBD1. Germline V CDR1 and CDR2: LGHDT, YNNKEL (reference sequence). The CDR3 has 16 residues. J gave up 4 bases and V 0 bases, and 3 bases lay outside the gene matches. The CDR3 reads CASSQDDRGPNQPQHF. In nucleotides, the CDR3 is TGTGCCAGCAGCCAAGATGACAGGGGGCCAAATCAGCCCCAGCATTTT.

Many counts were recorded for this clonotype. V usage is TRBV12-3 or TRBV12-4 and J usage is TRBJ2-7; TRBD2 might be the D (5 bases). V was shortened by 6 bases and J by 2 bases, with 14 bases between the two germline ends. The CDR3 consists of 14 residues. CDR3 in amino acids: CASSPGLATYEQYF. The DNA for the CDR3 is TGTGCCAGCAGCCCCGGACTGGCTACCTACGAGCAGTACTTC.

V and J are TRBV28 and TRBJ2-2; D assignment may be TRBD1 or TRBD2 (5 bases each). The CDR3 extends over 13 amino acids. CDR1 is MDHEN, CDR2 SYDVKM, per germline. V shed 11 bases and J shed 0 bases, with 10 bases lying between them. The DNA for the CDR3 is TGTGCCTCACCGGGACCGAACACCGGGGAGCTGTTTTTT. The encoded protein is CASPGPNTGELFF.